This T cell receptor (beta chain) was identified in a study of control samples from healthy donors and cancer patients. Assay used: immunoSEQ multiplex PCR; TCRdb lists only in-frame clones, some missing. The sample includes approximately 46,000 clones, about 89% seen only once; the top ten take about a tenth. The CDR3 has 13 residues. V shed 2 bases and J 7 bases; nucleotides not matched to a gene: 1. Germline V gene data show CDR1 as MNHNY and CDR2 as SVGAGI (reference sequence). This sequence was found in a woman in her fifties or sixties with lung cancer. V usage is TRBV6-6 and J usage is TRBJ2-1; 8 bases match TRBD2. Sequenced material: PBMCs. CDR3 DNA: TGTGCCAGCAGTTACGGGACTAGAAATGAGCAGTTCTTC. Its protein is CASSYGTRNEQFF.